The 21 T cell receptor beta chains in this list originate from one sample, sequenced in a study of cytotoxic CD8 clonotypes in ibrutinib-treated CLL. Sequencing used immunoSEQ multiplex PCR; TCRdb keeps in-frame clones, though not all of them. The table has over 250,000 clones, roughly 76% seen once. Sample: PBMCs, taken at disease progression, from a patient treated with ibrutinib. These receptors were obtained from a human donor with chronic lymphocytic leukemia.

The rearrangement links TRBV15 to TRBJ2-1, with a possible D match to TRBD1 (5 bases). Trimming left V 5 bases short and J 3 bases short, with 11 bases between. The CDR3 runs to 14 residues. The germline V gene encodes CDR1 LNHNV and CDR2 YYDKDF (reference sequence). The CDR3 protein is CATSGAGNYNEQFF. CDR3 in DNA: TGTGCCACCAGCGGGGCAGGGAACTACAATGAGCAGTTCTTC. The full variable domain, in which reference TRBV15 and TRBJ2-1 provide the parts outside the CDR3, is DAMVIQNPRYQVTQFGKPVTLSCSQTLNHNVMYWYQQKSSQAPKLLFHYYDKDFNNEADTPDNFQSRRPNTSFCFLDIRSPGLGDTAMYLCATSGAGNYNEQFFGPGTRLTVL.

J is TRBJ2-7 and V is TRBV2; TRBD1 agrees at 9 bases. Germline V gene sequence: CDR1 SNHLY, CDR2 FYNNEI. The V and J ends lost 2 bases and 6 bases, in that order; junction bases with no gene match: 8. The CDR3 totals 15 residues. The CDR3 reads CASSEWGTGLVEQYF. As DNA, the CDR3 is TGTGCCAGCAGTGAATGGGGGACAGGGTTGGTCGAGCAGTACTTC.

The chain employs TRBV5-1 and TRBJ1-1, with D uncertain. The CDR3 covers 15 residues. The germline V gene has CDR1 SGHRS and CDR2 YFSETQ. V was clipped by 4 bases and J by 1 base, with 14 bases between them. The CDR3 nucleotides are TGCGCCAGCAGCGTTACCGGACCAGGGAACACTGAAGCTTTCTTT. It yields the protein CASSVTGPGNTEAFF.

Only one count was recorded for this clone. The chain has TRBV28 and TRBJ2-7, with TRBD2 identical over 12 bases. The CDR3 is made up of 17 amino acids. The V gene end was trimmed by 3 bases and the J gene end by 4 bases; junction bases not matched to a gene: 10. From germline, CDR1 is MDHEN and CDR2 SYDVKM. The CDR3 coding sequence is TGTGCCAGCAGTTTCTGGCTAGCGGGAGGGATGAGGTACGAGCAGTACTTC. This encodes CASSFWLAGGMRYEQYF.

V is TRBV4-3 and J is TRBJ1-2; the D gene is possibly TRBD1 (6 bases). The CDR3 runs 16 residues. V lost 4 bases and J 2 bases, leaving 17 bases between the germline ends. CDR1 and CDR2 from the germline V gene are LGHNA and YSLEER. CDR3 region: CASSPRTVGANYGYTF. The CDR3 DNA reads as TGCGCCAGCAGCCCTCGGACAGTAGGGGCCAACTATGGCTACACCTTC.

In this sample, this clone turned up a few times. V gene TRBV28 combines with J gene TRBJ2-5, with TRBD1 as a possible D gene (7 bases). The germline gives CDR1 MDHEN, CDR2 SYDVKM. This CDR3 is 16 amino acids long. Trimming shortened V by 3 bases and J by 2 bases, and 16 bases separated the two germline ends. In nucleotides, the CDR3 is TGTGCCAGCAGTTTTGCCAGGGGGGTCGTGCAAGAGACCCAGTACTTC. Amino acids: CASSFARGVVQETQYF.

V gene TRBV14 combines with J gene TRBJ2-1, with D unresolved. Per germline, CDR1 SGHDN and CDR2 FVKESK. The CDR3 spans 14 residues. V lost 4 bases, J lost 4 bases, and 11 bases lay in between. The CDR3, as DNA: TGTGCCAGCAGCCCTATAACGGATTACAATGAGCAGTTCTTC. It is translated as CASSPITDYNEQFF.

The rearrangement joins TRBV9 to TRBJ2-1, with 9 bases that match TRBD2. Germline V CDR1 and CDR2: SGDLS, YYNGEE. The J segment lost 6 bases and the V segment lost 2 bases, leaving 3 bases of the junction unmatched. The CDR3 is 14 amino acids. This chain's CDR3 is CASSVSGRPNEQFF. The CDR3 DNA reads TGTGCCAGCAGCGTTAGCGGGAGACCCAATGAGCAGTTCTTC.

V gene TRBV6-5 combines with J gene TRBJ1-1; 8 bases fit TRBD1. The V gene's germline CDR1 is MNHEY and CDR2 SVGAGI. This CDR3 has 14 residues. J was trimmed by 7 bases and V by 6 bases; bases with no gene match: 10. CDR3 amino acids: CASRMRQGRSEAFF. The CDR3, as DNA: TGTGCCAGCAGAATGCGACAGGGGCGAAGTGAAGCTTTCTTT.

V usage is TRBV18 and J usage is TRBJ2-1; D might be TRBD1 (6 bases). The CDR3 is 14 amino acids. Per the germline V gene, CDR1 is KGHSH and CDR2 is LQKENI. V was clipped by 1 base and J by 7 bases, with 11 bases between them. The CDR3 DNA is TGTGCCAGCTCACCACGGTCGACAGGTAATGAGCAGTTCTTC. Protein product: CASSPRSTGNEQFF.

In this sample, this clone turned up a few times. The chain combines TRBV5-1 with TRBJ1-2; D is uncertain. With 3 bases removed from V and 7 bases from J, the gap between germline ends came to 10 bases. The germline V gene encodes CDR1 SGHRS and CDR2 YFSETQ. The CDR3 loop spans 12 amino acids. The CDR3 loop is CASSYDASGYTF. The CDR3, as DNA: TGCGCCAGCAGCTACGATGCTAGTGGCTACACCTTC.

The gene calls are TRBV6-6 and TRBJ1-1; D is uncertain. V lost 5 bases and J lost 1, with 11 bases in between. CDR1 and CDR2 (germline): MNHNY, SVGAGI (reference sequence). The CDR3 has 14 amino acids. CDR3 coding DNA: TGTGCCAGCAGTCCGAGCGGTTCGAACACTGAAGCTTTCTTT. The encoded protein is CASSPSGSNTEAFF.

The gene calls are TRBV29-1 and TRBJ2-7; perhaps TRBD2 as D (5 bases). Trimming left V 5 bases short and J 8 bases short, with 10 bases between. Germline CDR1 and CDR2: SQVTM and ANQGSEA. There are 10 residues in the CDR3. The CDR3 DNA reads TGCAGCGTTAGGGAGTTCCAGCAGTACTTC. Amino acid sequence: CSVREFQQYF.

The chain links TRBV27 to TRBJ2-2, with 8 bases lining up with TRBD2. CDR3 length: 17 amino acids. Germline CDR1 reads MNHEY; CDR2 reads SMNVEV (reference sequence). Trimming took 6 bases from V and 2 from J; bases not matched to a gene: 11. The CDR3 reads CASSVNRGGRNTGELFF. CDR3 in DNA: TGTGCCAGCAGCGTAAACCGCGGGGGGCGCAACACCGGGGAGCTGTTTTTT.

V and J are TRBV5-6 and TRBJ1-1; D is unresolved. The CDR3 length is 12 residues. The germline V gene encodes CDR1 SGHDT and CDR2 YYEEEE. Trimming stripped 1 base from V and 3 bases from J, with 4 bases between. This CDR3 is CASSLSHTEAFF. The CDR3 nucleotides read TGTGCCAGCAGCTTGTCCCACACTGAAGCTTTCTTT.

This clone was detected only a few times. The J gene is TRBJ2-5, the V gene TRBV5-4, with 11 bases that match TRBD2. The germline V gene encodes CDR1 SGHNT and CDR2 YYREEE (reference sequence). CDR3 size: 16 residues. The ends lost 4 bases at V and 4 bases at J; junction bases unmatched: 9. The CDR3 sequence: CASSLDLAGGGETQYF. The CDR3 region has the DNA TGTGCCAGCAGCCTGGACCTAGCGGGGGGCGGAGAGACCCAGTACTTC.

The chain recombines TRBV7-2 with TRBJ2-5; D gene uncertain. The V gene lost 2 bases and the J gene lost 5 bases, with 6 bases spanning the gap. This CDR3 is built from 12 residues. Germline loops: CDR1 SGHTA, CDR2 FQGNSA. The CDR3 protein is CASSLYSETQYF. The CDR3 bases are TGTGCCAGCAGCTTATACAGTGAGACCCAGTACTTC.

CDR3 protein: CASSLASYNEQFF. CDR3 sequence (DNA): TGTGCCAGCTCACTAGCTTCCTACAATGAGCAGTTCTTC. J is TRBJ2-1 and V is TRBV18, with D uncertain. The V end lost 4 bases, the J end lost 1 base, and 5 bases lay between the germline ends. Per germline, CDR1 KGHSH and CDR2 LQKENI. This CDR3 spans 13 amino acids.

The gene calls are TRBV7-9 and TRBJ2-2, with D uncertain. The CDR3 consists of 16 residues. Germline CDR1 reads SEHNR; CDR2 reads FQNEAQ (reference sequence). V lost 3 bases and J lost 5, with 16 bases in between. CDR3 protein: CASSFRTPGSTGELFF. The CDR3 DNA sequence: TGTGCCAGCAGCTTCAGGACCCCGGGTTCGACCGGGGAGCTGTTTTTT.

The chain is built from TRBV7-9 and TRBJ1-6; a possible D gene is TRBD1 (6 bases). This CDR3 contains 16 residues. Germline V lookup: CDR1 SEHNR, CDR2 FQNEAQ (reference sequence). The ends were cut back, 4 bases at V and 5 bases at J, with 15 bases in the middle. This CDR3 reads CASSWGGGHDNSPLHF. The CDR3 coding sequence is TGTGCCAGCAGCTGGGGCGGGGGACACGATAATTCACCCCTCCACTTT.

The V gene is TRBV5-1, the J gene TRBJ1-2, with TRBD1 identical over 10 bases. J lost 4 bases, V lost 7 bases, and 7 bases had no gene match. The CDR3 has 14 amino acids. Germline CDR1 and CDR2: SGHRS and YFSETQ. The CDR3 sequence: CASYTGTGAYGYTF. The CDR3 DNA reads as TGCGCCAGCTACACCGGGACAGGGGCCTATGGCTACACCTTC.